This T cell receptor (beta chain) was documented in a study of OX40 agonist ivuxolimab in advanced cancers. CDR1 is SGHRS and CDR2 is YFSETQ in the germline V gene. V was pared by 7 bases and J by 1 base, with 20 bases between. The CDR3 contains 17 residues. Clones were sequenced by immunoSEQ multiplex PCR, and TCRdb holds only the in-frame ones, with some missing. The table includes about 69,000 clones, 90% to 95% detected once. A history of autoimmune disease or systemic immunosuppression excluded patients. The sequencing here drew on CD4+ or CD8+ T cells sorted from blood, taken in a trial of the OX40 agonist ivuxolimab. The receptor's source is an adult with an advanced solid tumor such as melanoma, head and neck, liver or kidney cancer. V and J are TRBV5-1 and TRBJ2-2; D is perhaps TRBD1 (8 bases). The DNA for the CDR3 is TGCGCCAGCGGGGGGGCCTTCGGGACAGGGAACACCGGGGAGCTGTTTTTT. This gives the protein CASGGAFGTGNTGELFF.